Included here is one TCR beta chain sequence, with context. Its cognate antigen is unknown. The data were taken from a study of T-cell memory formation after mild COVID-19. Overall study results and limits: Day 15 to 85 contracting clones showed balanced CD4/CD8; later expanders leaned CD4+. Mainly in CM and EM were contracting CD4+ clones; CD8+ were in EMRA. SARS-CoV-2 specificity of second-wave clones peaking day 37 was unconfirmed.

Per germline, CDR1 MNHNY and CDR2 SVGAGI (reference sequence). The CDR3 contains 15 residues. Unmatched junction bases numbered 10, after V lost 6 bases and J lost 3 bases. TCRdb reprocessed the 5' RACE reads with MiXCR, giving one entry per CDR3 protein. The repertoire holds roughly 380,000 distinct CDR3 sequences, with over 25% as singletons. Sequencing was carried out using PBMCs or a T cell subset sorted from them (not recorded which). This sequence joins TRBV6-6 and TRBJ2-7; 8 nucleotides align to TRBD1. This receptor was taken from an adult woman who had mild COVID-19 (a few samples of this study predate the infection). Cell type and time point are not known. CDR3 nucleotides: TGTGCCAGCAGCCCTGGACAGGGAAAGTACTACGAGCAGTACTTC. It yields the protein CASSPGQGKYYEQYF.